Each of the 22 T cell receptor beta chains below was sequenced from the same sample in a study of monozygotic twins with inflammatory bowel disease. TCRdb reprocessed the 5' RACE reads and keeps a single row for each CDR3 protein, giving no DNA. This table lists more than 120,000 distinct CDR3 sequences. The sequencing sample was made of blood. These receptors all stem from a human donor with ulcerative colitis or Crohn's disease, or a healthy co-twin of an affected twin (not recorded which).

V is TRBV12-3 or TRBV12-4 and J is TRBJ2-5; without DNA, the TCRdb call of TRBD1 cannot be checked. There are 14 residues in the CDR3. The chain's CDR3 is CASSSRQVQETQYF.

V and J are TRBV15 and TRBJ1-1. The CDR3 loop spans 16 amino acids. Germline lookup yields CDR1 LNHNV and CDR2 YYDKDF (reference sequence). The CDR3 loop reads CATSRDQGSLNTEAFF.

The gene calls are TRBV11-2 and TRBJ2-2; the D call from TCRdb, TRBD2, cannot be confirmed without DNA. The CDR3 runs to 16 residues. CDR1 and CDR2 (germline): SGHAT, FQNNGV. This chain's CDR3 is CASSLIAGGLTGELFF.

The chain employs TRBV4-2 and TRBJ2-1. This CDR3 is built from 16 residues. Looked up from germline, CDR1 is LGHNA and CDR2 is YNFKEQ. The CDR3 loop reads CASSQGFRGSYNEQFF.

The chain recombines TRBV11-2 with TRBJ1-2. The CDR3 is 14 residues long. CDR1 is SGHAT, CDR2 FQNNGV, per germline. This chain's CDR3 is CASSLDRRSYGYTF.

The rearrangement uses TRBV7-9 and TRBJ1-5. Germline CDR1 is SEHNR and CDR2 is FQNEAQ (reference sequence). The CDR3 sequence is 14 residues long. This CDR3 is CASSFTDSNQPQHF.

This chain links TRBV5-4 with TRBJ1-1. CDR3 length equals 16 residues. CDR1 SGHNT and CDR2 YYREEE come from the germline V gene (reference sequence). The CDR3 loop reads CASSLERPGRLTEAFF.

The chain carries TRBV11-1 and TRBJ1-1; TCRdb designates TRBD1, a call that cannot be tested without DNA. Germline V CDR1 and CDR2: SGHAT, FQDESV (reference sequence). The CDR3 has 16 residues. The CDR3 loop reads CASSPKLSRQGKEAFF.

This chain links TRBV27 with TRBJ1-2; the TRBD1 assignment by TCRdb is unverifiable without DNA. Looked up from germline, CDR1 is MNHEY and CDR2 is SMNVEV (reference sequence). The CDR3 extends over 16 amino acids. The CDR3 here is CASSVHRGRGNYGYTF.

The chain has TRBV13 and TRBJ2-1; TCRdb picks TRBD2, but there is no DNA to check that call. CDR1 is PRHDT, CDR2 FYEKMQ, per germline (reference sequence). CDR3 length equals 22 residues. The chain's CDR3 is CASTFTYGGGADFLSAYNEQFF.

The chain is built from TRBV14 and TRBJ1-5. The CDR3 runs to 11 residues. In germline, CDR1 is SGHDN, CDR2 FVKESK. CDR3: CASSPNQPQHF.

This chain's CDR3 is CATGVAGSRETQYF. The chain is built from TRBV7-2 and TRBJ2-5; TCRdb lists TRBD2, though no DNA is available to test this call. Germline V lookup: CDR1 SGHTA, CDR2 FQGNSA. This CDR3 is built from 14 residues.

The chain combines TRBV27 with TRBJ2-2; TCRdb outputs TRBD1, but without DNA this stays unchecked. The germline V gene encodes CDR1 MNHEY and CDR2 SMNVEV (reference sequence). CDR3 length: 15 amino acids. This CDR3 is CASTTQGADTGELFF.

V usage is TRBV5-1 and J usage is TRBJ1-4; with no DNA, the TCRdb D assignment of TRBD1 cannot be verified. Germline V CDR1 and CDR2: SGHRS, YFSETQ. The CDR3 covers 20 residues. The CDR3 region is CASSLGDRETAYSTNEKLFF.

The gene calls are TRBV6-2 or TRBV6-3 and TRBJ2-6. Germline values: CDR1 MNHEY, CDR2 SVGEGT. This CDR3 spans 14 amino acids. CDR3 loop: CASSYNSGANVLTF.

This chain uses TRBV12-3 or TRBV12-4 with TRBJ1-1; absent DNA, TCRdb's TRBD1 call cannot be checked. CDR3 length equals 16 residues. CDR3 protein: CASTPRGGETRTEAFF.

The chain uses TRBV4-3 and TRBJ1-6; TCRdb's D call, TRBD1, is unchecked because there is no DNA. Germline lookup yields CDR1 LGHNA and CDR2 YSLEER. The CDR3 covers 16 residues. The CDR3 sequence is CASSQDLTGFNSPLHF.

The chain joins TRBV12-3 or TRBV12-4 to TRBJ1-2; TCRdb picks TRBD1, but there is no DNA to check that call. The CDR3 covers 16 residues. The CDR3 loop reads CASTRTGLGSLYGYTF.

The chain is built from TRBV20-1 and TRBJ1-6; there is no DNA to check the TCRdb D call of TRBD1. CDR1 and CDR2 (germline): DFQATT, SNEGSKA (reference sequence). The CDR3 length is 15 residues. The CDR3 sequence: CSAGTEILGNSPLHF.

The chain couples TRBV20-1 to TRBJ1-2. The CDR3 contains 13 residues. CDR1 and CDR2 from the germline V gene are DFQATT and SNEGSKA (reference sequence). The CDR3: CSARAVVYYGYTF.

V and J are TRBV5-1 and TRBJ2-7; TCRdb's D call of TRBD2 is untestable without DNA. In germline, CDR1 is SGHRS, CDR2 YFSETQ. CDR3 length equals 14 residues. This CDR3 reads CASARSSGSYEQYF.

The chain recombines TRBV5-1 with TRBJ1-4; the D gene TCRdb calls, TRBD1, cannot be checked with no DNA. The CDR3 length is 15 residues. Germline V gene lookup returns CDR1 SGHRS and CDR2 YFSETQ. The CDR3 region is CASSLGTTTNEKLFF.